Listed below are T cell receptor beta chains from one sample, sequenced in a study of patients and donors after allogeneic stem cell transplantation. One entry per CDR3 protein, called by TCRdb with MiXCR from the RT-PCR reads. The sample holds around 70,000 distinct CDR3 sequences, approximately 26% seen once. The sample was blood, either unsorted or a sorted T cell fraction (not recorded which). The receptor source for this set is a human donor who was either an allogeneic HSCT recipient or a stem cell or donor lymphocyte infusion donor (not recorded which). It is not recorded whose cells these are; they may come from a transplant donor. Each CDR3 is given with its conserved first and last residue. Fields, in order: J gene, clone size, CDR3 length, D gene, V gene, CDR3 protein, CDR3 DNA. A D gene is named only where the DNA matches it firmly. Size is stated for part of the rows, as once, few or many counts, or as a class when the clone is expanded.

TRBJ2-2 | . | 14 | . | TRBV5-5 | CASSLDPRGGELFF | TGTGCCAGCAGCCTGGATCCTCGGGGCGGGGAGCTGTTTTTT
TRBJ1-4 | . | 14 | TRBD1 | TRBV7-8 | CASSLTTGVEKLFF | TGTGCCAGCAGTTTAACTACAGGGGTTGAAAAACTGTTTTTT
TRBJ2-7 | few | 16 | . | TRBV20-1 | CSAAEGVGLVYYEQYF | TGCAGTGCTGCCGAGGGGGTAGGGCTAGTTTACTACGAGCAGTACTTC
TRBJ1-1 | many | 15 | . | TRBV9 | CASSVGTVWGTEAFF | TGTGCCAGCAGCGTAGGTACAGTCTGGGGGACTGAAGCTTTCTTT
TRBJ1-6 | once | 14 | . | TRBV5-1 | CASSLQGPYSPLHF | TGCGCCAGCAGCTTACAAGGGCCCTATTCACCCCTCCACTTT
TRBJ2-7 | few | 17 | TRBD2 | TRBV5-1 | CASSFTSGEGLGYEQYF | TGCGCCAGCAGCTTCACTAGCGGGGAGGGCCTGGGGTACGAGCAGTACTTC
TRBJ1-4 | few | 14 | . | TRBV20-1 | CSARDMGSSEKLFF | TGCAGTGCTAGAGATATGGGGTCTAGTGAAAAACTGTTTTTT
TRBJ2-6 | once | 18 | . | TRBV9 | CASSVVGGPSSGANVLTF | TGTGCCAGCAGCGTAGTGGGGGGCCCCAGCTCTGGGGCCAACGTCCTGACTTTC
TRBJ2-7 | . | 14 | . | TRBV6-2/TRBV6-3 | CASSPGLFSYEQHF | TGTGCCAGCAGCCCCGGACTATTCTCCTACGAGCAGCACTTC
TRBJ2-1 | . | 17 | TRBD2 | TRBV5-1 | CASSGTGTSGSWSEQFF | TGCGCCAGCAGCGGAACCGGGACTAGCGGGAGTTGGAGTGAGCAGTTCTTC
TRBJ2-1 | . | 17 | TRBD2 | TRBV7-7 | CASSYGTSADGYNEQFF | TGTGCTAGCAGCTACGGGACTAGCGCCGATGGTTACAATGAGCAGTTCTTC
TRBJ2-7 | . | 14 | . | TRBV11-2 | CASSFGANSYEQYF | TGTGCCAGCAGCTTCGGCGCGAACTCCTACGAGCAGTACTTC